This passage covers 5 T cell receptor beta chains from one sample sequenced in a study of T cell responses to AZD1222 COVID-19 vaccine. Some clones are missing from TCRdb's copy, which holds only in-frame ones; the method was immunoSEQ multiplex PCR. The sample lists under 110,000 clones, about nine tenths occurring once. The source material was peripheral blood, sampled on day 0 of AZD1222 vaccination. The source of these receptors is an adult in good health.

The CDR3 sequence: CASGSSEETQYF. CDR3 in DNA: TGTGCTAGTGGTTCCTCAGAAGAGACCCAGTACTTC. This rearrangement joins TRBV12-5 to TRBJ2-5; no definite D call. Germline assignment: CDR1 LGHNT and CDR2 FRNRAP. This CDR3 contains 12 residues. The ends were cut back, 4 bases at V and 3 bases at J, with 6 bases in the middle.

This CDR3 is CASRQDGEAFF. CDR3 nucleotides: TGTGCCAGTAGACAGGACGGTGAAGCTTTCTTT. This rearrangement joins TRBV19 to TRBJ1-1; tentative D call: TRBD1 (5 bases). Trimming stripped 6 bases from V and 7 bases from J, with 9 bases between. The CDR3 extends over 11 amino acids. Looked up from germline, CDR1 is LNHDA and CDR2 is SQIVND (reference sequence).

The chain couples TRBV14 to TRBJ2-7; 11 bases agree with TRBD2. V was pared by 8 bases and J by 4 bases, with 4 bases of the junction left unmatched. CDR1 is SGHDN, CDR2 FVKESK, per germline. The CDR3 covers 13 residues. This chain's CDR3 is CASGLAGSYEQYF. In DNA form, the CDR3 reads TGTGCCAGCGGACTAGCGGGTTCGTACGAGCAGTACTTC. Looking up the rest from reference TRBV14 and TRBJ2-7 gives the full variable domain: EAGVTQFPSHSVIEKGQTVTLRCDPISGHDNLYWYRRVMGKEIKFLLHFVKESKQDESGMPNNRFLAERTGGTYSTLKVQPAELEDSGVYFCASGLAGSYEQYFGPGTRLTVT.

The chain has TRBV30 and TRBJ1-1, with D hard to call. Trimming shortened V by 5 bases and J by 0 bases, and 16 bases separated the two germline ends. From germline, CDR1 is GTSNPN and CDR2 SVGIG (reference sequence). The CDR3 runs 15 residues. The CDR3 region is CAWGWFGLLNTEAFF. The CDR3, as DNA: TGTGCCTGGGGGTGGTTCGGACTGCTGAACACTGAAGCTTTCTTT.

V gene TRBV19 combines with J gene TRBJ1-5; D may be TRBD1 (5 bases). The germline gives CDR1 LNHDA, CDR2 SQIVND (reference sequence). V was cut by 0 bases and J by 3 bases, with 12 bases left in between. This CDR3 has 16 amino acids. CDR3 residues: CASSIDHLGLNQPQHF. CDR3 DNA: TGTGCCAGTAGTATAGATCATTTGGGGCTCAATCAGCCCCAGCATTTT.